The T cell receptor beta chain described here comes from a study of CD8 T cells in ankylosing spondylitis. Germline lookup yields CDR1 MNHEY and CDR2 SMNVEV (reference sequence). This CDR3 is built from 14 residues. V lost 0 bases to trimming and J lost 6 bases, with 12 bases between them. On this clonotype itself: What it binds is not known.

Findings of the study overall: A TCR beta motif made of roughly eight highly homologous variants seemed typical of ankylosing spondylitis blood. Significant enrichment of disease-linked clones was reportedly seen in matched ankylosing spondylitis synovial fluid.

Each CDR3 protein gets one entry after TCRdb re-called the 5' RACE reads with MiXCR. The table has some 450,000 distinct CDR3 sequences, 17% seen once. The genes are TRBV27 and TRBJ2-7, with TRBD1 as a possible D gene (6 bases). This TCR derives from a male donor with ankylosing spondylitis. Sequenced: blood, either unsorted or a sorted T cell fraction (not recorded which). The CDR3 DNA follows: TGTGCCAGCAGTTTATCCCAGGGGAGAGGCGAGCAGTACTTC. Its translation is CASSLSQGRGEQYF.